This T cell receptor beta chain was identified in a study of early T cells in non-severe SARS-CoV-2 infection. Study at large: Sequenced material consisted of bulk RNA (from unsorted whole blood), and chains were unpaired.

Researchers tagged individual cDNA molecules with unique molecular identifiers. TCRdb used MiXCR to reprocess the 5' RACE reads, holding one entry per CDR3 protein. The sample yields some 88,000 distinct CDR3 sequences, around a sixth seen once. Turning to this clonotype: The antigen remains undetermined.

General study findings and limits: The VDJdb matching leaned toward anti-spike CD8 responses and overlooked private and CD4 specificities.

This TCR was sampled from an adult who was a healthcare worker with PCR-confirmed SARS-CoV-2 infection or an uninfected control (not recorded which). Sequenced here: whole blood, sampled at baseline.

Here the CDR3 reads CASSPRGLATYNEQFF. Here the CDR3 DNA reads TGTGCCAGCAGCCCGAGAGGCCTAGCGACCTACAATGAGCAGTTCTTC. The chain is built from TRBV11-2 and TRBJ2-1, with a tentative D call TRBD2 (6 bases). The CDR3 runs to 16 residues. V lost 5 bases and J 2 bases, leaving 16 bases between the germline ends. Germline assignment: CDR1 SGHAT and CDR2 FQNNGV.